This T cell receptor (beta chain) is from a study of vaccination and CD4 T cells after COVID-19. Looking at the study overall: The study enrolled six male and four female convalescents, two of whom were Hispanic. As control conditions, cultures were given either a CEFX pool serving as positive control, an HIV-1 Nef pool, or no peptide at all. Findings and caveats of the study: The median count of SARS-CoV-2-reactive clonotypes rose from roughly 21 to 40, not significantly.

This clonotype appeared once. Its target is not known. Treatment here: roughly 10-day PBMC culture with coronavirus spike peptide pools or control peptides (ViraFEST assay). Per-well cultures of 1.5 million to 2 million PBMCs received about 9.5 IU/ml IL-2 and approximately 10 ug/ml peptide pools. Researchers used the Oncomine TCR Beta short-read assay to sequence DNA from cultured CD4+ T cells. TCRdb redid the calling of the PCR reads with MiXCR, one entry per CDR3 protein. The sample lists 7,000 or so distinct CDR3 sequences; about 70% were seen once. Per germline, CDR1 KGHDR and CDR2 SFDVKD. This CDR3 has 13 amino acids. The J segment lost 6 bases and the V segment lost 3 bases, leaving 0 bases of the junction unmatched.

The sequence was obtained from a human donor who had recovered from COVID-19. Sequenced material: CD4+ T cells from blood, cultured in vitro. The gene calls are TRBV24-1 and TRBJ2-2, with 7 bases aligning to TRBD1. CDR3 DNA: TGTGCCACCAGTGATGACAGGGCCGGGGAGCTGTTTTTT. Encoded protein: CATSDDRAGELFF.